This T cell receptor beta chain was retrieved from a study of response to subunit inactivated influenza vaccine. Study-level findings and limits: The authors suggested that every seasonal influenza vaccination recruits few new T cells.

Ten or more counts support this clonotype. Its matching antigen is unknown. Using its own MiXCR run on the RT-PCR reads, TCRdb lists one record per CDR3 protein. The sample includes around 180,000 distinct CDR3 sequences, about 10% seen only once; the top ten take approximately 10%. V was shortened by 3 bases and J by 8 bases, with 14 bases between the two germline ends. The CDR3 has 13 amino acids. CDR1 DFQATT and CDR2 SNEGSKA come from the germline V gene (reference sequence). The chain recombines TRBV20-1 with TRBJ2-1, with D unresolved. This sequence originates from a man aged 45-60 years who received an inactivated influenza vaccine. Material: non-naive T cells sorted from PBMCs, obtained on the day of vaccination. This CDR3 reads CSASKVRGDEQFF. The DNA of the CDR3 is TGCAGTGCTAGTAAGGTGAGAGGTGATGAGCAGTTCTTC.